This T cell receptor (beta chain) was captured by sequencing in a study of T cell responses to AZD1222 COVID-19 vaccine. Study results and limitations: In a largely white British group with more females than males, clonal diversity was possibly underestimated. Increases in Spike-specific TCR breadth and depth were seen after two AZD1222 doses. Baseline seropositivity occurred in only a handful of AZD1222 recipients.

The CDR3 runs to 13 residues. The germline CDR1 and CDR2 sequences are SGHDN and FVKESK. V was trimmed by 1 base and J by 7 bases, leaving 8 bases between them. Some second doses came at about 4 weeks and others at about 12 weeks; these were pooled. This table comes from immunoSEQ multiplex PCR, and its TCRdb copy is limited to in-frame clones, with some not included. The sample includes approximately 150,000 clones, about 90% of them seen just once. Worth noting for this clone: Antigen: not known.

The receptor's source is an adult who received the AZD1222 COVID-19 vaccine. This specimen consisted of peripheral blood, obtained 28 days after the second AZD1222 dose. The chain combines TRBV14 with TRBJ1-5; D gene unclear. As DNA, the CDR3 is TGTGCCAGCAGCCAAGGTTCGCGGCAGCCCCAGCATTTT. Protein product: CASSQGSRQPQHF.